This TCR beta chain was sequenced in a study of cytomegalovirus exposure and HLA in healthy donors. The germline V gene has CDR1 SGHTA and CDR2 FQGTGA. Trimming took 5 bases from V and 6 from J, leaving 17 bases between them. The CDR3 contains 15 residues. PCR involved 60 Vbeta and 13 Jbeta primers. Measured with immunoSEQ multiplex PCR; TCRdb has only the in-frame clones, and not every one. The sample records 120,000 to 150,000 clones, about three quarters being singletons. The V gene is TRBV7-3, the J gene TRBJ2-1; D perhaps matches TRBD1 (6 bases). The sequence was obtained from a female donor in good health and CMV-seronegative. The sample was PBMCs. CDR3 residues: CASSGGSRQVNEQFF. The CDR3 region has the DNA TGTGCCAGCAGCGGTGGGTCGAGACAGGTCAATGAGCAGTTCTTC. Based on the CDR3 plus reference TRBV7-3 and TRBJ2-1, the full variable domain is GAGVSQTPSNKVTEKGKYVELRCDPISGHTALYWYRQSLGQGPEFLIYFQGTGAADDSGLPNDRFFAVRPEGSVSTLKIQRTERGDSAVYLCASSGGSRQVNEQFFGPGTRLTVL.